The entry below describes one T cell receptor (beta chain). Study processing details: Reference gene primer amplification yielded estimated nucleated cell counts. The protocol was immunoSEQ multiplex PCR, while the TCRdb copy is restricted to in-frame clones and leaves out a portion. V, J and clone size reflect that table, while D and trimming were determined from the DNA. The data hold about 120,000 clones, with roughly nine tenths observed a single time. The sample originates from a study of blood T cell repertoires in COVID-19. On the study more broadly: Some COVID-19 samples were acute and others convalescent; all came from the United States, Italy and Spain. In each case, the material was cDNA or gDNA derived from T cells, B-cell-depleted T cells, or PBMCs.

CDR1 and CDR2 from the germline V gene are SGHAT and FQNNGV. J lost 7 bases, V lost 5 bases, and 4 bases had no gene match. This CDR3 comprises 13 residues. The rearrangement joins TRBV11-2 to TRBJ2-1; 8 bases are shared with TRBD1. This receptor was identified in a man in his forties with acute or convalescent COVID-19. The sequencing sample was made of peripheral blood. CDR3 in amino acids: CASSPDRENEQFF. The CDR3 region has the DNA TGTGCCAGCAGCCCGGACAGGGAAAATGAGCAGTTCTTC.